This T cell receptor (beta chain) was observed in a study of early T cells in non-severe SARS-CoV-2 infection. Turning to the study itself: Sequencing input comprised bulk RNA from unsorted whole blood; chain pairing was not available.

This clonotype has ten or more counts. Attached unique molecular identifiers marked individual cDNA molecules. TCRdb independently ran MiXCR on the 5' RACE reads; one entry per CDR3 protein. The data hold roughly 75,000 distinct CDR3 sequences, with approximately 12% observed a single time. Trimming at V came to 3 bases and at J to 0 bases, leaving 6 bases not matched to a gene. Germline-derived CDR1 and CDR2 are DFQATT and SNEGSKA (reference sequence). CDR3 length: 15 residues. Sequenced input: whole blood. The chain combines TRBV20-1 with TRBJ2-3, with TRBD1 identical over 7 bases. This receptor was obtained from an adult who was a healthcare worker with PCR-confirmed SARS-CoV-2 infection or an uninfected control (not recorded which). This chain's CDR3 is CSASGQGVSTDTQYF. In DNA form, the CDR3 reads TGCAGTGCTAGCGGGCAGGGGGTTAGCACAGATACGCAGTATTTT.